This T cell receptor beta chain was recovered during a study of T-cell reconstitution after alpha-beta-depleted transplantation in children. It was with unique molecular identifiers that the TCRbeta library was prepared. TCRdb re-called the PCR reads through MiXCR, storing one row per CDR3 protein. The repertoire holds a few hundred thousand distinct CDR3 sequences, 25% to 30% seen once, with just over 35% in the top ten. There are 16 residues in the CDR3. J gave up 5 bases and V 3 bases, and 9 bases lay outside the gene matches. This clonotype was counted between two and nine times. Here the sequenced sample was PBMCs, taken before TCRalphabeta/CD19-depleted stem cell transplant. The sequence was obtained from a boy under two years old with Wiskott-Aldrich syndrome, due to receive a stem cell transplant. The genes are TRBV12-3 or TRBV12-4 and TRBJ2-1; 8 nucleotides match TRBD2. The CDR3 reads CASSFGLAGINNEQFF. In DNA form, the CDR3 reads TGTGCCAGCAGTTTCGGCCTAGCGGGTATAAACAATGAGCAGTTCTTC.